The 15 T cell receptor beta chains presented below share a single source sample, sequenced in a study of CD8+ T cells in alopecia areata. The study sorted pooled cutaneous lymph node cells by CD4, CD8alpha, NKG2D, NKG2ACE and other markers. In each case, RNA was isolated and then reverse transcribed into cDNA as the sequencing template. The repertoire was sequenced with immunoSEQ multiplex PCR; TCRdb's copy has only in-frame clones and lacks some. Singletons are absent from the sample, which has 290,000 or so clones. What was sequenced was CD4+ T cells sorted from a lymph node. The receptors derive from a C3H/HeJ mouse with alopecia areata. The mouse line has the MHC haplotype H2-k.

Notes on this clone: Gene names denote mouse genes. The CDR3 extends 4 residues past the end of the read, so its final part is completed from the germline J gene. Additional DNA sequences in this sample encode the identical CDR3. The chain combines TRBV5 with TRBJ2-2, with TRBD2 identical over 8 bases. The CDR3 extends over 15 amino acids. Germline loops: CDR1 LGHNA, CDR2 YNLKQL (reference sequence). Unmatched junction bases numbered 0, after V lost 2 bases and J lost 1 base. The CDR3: CASSQLGGNTGQLYF. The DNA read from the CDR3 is TGTGCCAGCAGCCAACTGGGGGGAAACACCGGG.

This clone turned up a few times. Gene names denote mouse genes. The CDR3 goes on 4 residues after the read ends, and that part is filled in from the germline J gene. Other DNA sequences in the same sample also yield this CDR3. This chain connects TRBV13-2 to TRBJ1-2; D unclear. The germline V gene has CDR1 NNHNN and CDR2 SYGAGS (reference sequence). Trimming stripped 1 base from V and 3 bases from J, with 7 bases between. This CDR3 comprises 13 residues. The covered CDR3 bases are TGTGCCAGCGGTGATCGTGTGGACTCC. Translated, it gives CASGDRVDS. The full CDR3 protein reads CASGDRVDSDYTF.

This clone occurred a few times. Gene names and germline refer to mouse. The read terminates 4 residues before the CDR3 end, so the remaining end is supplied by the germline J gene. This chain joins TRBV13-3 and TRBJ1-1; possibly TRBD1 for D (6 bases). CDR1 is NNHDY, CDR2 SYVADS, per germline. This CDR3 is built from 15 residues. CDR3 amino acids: CASSDWGLGGREVFF. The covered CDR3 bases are TGTGCCAGCAGTGATTGGGGACTGGGGGGGCGA.

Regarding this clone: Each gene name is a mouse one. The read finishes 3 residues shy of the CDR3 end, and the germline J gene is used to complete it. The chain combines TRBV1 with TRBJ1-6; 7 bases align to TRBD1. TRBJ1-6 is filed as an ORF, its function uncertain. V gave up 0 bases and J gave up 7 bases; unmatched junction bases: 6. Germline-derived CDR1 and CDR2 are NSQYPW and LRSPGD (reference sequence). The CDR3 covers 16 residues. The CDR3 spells CTCSADPTGVNSPLYF. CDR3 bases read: TGCACCTGCAGTGCAGACCCCACAGGGGTGAATTCGCCC.

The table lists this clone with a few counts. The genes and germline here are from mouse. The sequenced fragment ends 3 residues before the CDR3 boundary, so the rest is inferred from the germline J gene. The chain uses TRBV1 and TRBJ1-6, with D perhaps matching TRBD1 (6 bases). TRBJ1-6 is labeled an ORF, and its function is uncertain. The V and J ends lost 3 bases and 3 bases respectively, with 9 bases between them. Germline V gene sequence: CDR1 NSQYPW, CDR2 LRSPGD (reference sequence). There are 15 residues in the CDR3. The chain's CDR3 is CTCSAQGRYNSPLYF. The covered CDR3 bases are TGCACCTGCAGTGCCCAGGGGCGCTATAATTCGCCC.

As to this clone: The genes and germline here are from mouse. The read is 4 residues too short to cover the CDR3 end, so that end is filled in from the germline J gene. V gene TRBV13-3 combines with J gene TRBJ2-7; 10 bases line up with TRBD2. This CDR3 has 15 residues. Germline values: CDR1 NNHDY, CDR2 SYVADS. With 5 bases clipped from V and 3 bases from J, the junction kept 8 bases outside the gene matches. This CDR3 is CASSTTGTGVYEQYF. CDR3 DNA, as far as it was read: TGTGCCAGCAGCACCACCGGGACTGGGGTCTAT.

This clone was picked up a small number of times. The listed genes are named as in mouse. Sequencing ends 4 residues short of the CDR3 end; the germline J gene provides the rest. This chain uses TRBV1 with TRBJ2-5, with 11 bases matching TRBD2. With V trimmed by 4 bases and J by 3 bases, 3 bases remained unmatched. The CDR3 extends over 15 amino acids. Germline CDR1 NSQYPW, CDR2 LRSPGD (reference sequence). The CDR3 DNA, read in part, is TGCACCTGCAGTGGGACTGGGGGGCTTCAAGAC. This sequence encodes CTCSGTGGLQD. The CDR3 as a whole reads CTCSGTGGLQDTQYF. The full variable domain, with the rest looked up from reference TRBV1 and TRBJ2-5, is VTLLEQNPRWRLVPRGQAVNLRCILKNSQYPWMSWYQQDLQKQLQWLFTLRSPGDKEVKSLPGADYLATRVTDTELRLQVANMSQGRTLYCTCSGTGGLQDTQYFGPGTRLLVL.

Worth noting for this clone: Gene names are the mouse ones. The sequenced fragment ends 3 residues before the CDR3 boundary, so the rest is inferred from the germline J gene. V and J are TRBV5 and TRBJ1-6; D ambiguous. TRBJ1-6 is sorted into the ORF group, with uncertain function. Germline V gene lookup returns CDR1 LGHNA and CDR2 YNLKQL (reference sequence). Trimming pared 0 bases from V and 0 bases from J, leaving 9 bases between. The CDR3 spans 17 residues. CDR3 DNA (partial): TGTGCCAGCAGCCAAGATTTGACAAATTCCTATAATTCGCCC. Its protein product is CASSQDLTNSYNSP. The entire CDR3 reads CASSQDLTNSYNSPLYF.

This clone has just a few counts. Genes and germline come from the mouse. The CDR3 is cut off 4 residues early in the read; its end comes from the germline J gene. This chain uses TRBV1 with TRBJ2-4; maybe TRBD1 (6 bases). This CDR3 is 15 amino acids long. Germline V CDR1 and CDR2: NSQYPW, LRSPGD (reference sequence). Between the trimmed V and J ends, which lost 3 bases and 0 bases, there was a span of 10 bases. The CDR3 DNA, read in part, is TGCACCTGCAGTGCGCCAGGGGCTAGTCAAAAC. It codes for CTCSAPGASQN. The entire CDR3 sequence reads CTCSAPGASQNTLYF.

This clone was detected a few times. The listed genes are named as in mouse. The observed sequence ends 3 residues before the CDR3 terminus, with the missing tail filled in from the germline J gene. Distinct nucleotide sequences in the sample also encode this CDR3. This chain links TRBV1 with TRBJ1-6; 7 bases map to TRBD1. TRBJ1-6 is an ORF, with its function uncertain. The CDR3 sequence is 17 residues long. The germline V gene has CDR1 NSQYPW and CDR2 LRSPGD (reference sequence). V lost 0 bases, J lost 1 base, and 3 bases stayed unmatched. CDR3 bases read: TGCACCTGCAGTGCAGAAGGCAGGGGGTCCTATAATTCGCCC. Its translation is CTCSAEGRGSYNSP. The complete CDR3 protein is CTCSAEGRGSYNSPLYF.

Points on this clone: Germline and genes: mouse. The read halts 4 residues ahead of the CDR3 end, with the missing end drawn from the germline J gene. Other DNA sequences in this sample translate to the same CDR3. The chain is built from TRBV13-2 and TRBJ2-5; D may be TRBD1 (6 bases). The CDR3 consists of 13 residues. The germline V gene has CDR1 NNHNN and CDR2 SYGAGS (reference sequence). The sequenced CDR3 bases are TGTGCCAGCGGTGACGGGACAAAAGAC. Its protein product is CASGDGTKD. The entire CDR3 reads CASGDGTKDTQYF.

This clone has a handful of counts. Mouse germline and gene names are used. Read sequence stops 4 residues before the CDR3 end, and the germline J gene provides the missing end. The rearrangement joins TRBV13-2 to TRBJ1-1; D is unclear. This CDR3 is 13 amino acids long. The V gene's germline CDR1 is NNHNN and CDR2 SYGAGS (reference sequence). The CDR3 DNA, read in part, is TGTGCCAGCGGCGCCTTGACTTGGGGA. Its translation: CASGALTWG. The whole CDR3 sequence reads CASGALTWGEVFF.

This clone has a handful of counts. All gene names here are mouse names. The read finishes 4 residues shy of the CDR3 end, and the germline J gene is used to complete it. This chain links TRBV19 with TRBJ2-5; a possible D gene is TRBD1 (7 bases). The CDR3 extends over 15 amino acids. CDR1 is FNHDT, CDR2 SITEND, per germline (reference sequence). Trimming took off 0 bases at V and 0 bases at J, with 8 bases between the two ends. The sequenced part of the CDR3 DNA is TGTGCCAGCAGTATAGAGGGGGCGAACCAAGAC. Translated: CASSIEGANQD. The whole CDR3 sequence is CASSIEGANQDTQYF.

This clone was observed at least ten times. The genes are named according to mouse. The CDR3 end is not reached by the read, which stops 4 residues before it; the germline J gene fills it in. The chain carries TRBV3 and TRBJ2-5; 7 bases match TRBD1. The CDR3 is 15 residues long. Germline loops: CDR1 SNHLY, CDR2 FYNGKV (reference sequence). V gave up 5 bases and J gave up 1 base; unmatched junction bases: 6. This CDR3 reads CASSLQGVDQDTQYF. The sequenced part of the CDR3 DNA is TGTGCCAGCAGCCTTCAGGGGGTTGACCAAGAC. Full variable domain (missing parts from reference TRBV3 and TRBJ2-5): GPKVLQIPSHQIIDMGQMVTLNCDPVSNHLYFYWYKQILGQQMEFLVNFYNGKVMEKSKLFKDQFSVERPDGSYFTLKIQPTALEDSAVYFCASSLQGVDQDTQYFGPGTRLLVL.

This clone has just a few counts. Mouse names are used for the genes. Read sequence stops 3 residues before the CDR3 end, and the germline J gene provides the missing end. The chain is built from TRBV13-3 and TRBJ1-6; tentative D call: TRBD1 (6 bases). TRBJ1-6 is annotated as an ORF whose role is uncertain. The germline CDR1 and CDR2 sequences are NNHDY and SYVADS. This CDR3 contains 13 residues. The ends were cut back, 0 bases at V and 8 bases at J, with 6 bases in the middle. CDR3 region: CASSDDRDSPLYF. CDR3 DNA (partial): TGTGCCAGCAGTGATGACAGGGATTCGCCC.